The source of this TCR beta chain is a study of blood T cell repertoires in COVID-19. Looking at the study overall: From T cells, B-cell-depleted T cells, or PBMCs came the material, which was cDNA or gDNA.

One Seattle source followed patients from active infection through their disease course. As processed by the authors: Reference gene primers were amplified, and this amplification served to estimate nucleated cell counts. Some clones are missing from TCRdb's copy, which holds only in-frame ones; the method was immunoSEQ multiplex PCR. The DNA gave D and trimming, while V, J and clone size come from that table. This sample yields about 300,000 clones, of which just under 90% are seen a single time; approximately 2% belongs to the top ten. The CDR3 is 15 residues long. Germline-derived CDR1 and CDR2 are GTSNPN and SVGIG (reference sequence). V gave up 2 bases and J gave up 3 bases, with 14 bases separating them.

Source material: peripheral blood. The source is a woman aged 30 to 39 with COVID-19, enrolled during active disease. This chain connects TRBV30 to TRBJ1-5; D not resolved. In nucleotides, the CDR3 is TGTGCCTGGAGTCAAGTGGGTCAGGCCAATCAGCCCCAGCATTTT. This gives the protein CAWSQVGQANQPQHF. Using reference TRBV30 and TRBJ1-5 for the parts outside the CDR3, the full variable domain is SQTIHQWPATLVQPVGSPLSLECTVEGTSNPNLYWYRQAAGRGLQLLFYSVGIGQISSEVPQNLSASRPQDRQFILSSKKLLLSDSGFYLCAWSQVGQANQPQHFGDGTRLSIL.